These T cell receptor beta chains were read from a single sample in a study of blood T cell repertoires in COVID-19. Produced via immunoSEQ multiplex PCR; TCRdb's table is partial and in-frame only. This table holds some 300,000 clones, 75% to 90% found once. Specimen: peripheral blood. The receptor set was obtained from a woman aged 70 to 79 with COVID-19, enrolled during active disease. CDR3s include the opening cysteine and the closing phenylalanine or tryptophan. A D gene is named only where the DNA matches it firmly. Clone size is stated in some rows and not others, as once, few, many or a class when expanded.

CDR3aa	CDR3nt	abundance	v_gene	j_gene	d_gene
CASSTGGNSPLHF	TGTGCCAGTAGTACAGGGGGTAATTCACCCCTCCACTTT	NA	TRBV19	TRBJ1-6	TRBD1
CASSPDRGNSPLHF	TGTGCCAGCAGTCCCGACAGGGGTAATTCACCCCTCCACTTT	once	TRBV27	TRBJ1-6	TRBD1
CASRKGQGVSDTQYF	TGCGCCAGCAGAAAGGGGCAGGGGGTTTCAGATACGCAGTATTTT	NA	TRBV4-3	TRBJ2-3	TRBD1
CASSSGQGAGYTF	TGTGCCAGCAGCTCCGGACAGGGAGCCGGCTACACCTTC	NA	TRBV5-6	TRBJ1-2	TRBD1
CASSSGTSGGYNEQFF	TGTGCCAGCAGTTCAGGGACTAGCGGGGGTTACAATGAGCAGTTCTTC	NA	TRBV27	TRBJ2-1	TRBD2
CASSQGASASNQPQHF	TGCGCCAGCAGCCAAGGGGCGTCAGCTAGCAATCAGCCCCAGCATTTT	NA	TRBV4-1	TRBJ1-5	NA
CASSFGSQPQHF	TGTGCCAGCAGCTTTGGTAGTCAGCCCCAGCATTTT	NA	TRBV5-8	TRBJ1-5	NA
CASSLSVAGETQYF	TGTGCCAGCAGTTTATCGGTGGCGGGAGAGACCCAGTACTTC	NA	TRBV27	TRBJ2-5	NA
CASSPNGNTEAFF	TGTGCCAGCTCACCAAACGGGAACACTGAAGCTTTCTTT	NA	TRBV18	TRBJ1-1	NA
CASGPDRARSPLHF	TGTGCCAGCGGACCGGACAGGGCTCGGTCACCCCTCCACTTT	once	TRBV6-5	TRBJ1-6	TRBD1
CASSSWTGETQYF	TGTGCCAGTAGTTCCTGGACAGGTGAGACCCAGTACTTC	NA	TRBV19	TRBJ2-5	TRBD1
CAWSPDRAGANVLTF	TGTGCCTGGAGTCCCGACAGGGCTGGGGCCAACGTCCTGACTTTC	NA	TRBV30	TRBJ2-6	TRBD1
CASSLNYRVEDTQYF	TGTGCCAGCAGCTTAAACTACCGCGTCGAGGATACGCAGTATTTT	NA	TRBV11-3	TRBJ2-3	NA
CASSETGYEQYF	TGTGCCAGCAGTGAGACAGGCTACGAGCAGTACTTC	NA	TRBV2	TRBJ2-7	NA
CASSVYRRDTGELFF	TGTGCCAGCAGTGTCTACAGGAGAGACACCGGGGAGCTGTTTTTT	NA	TRBV6-6	TRBJ2-2	NA
CASRLKWHAGHRGANVLTF	TGTGCAAGTCGCTTAAAATGGCATGCGGGTCACCGTGGGGCCAACGTCCTGACTTTC	NA	TRBV12-2	TRBJ2-6	NA
CASSRTSGGADTQYF	TGTGCCAGCAGTCGGACTAGCGGGGGGGCGGATACGCAGTATTTT	NA	TRBV28	TRBJ2-3	TRBD2
CATSEGRRGLNTEAFF	TGTGCCACCAGTGAAGGTAGGCGGGGCTTGAACACTGAAGCTTTCTTT	NA	TRBV24-1	TRBJ1-1	NA
CASSLAGDVRGYTF	TGTGCCAGCAGCTTAGCAGGGGATGTACGTGGCTACACCTTC	few	TRBV7-2	TRBJ1-2	NA
CASTSLAGGSNEQFF	TGCGCCAGCACGTCCCTAGCGGGGGGAAGCAATGAGCAGTTCTTC	NA	TRBV5-1	TRBJ2-1	TRBD2
CASSRDSLTDTQYF	TGCGCCAGCAGCCGGGACTCACTCACAGATACGCAGTATTTT	NA	TRBV5-1	TRBJ2-3	NA
CASSRSTGFYEQYF	TGTGCCAGCAGCCGGTCAACAGGGTTCTACGAGCAGTACTTC	NA	TRBV3-1/TRBV3-2	TRBJ2-7	NA
CASSLVQGESYNSPLHF	TGTGCCAGCAGCTTGGTACAGGGAGAATCCTATAATTCACCCCTCCACTTT	medium-sized	TRBV5-6	TRBJ1-6	NA
CASSLSRSLGYTF	TGTGCCAGCAGTTTAAGCAGGTCGCTCGGCTACACCTTC	NA	TRBV27	TRBJ1-2	NA
CASSPGVGYGYTF	TGCGCCAGCAGTCCAGGGGTAGGCTATGGCTACACCTTC	NA	TRBV5-1	TRBJ1-2	NA
CASSEARGSYKAFF	TGTGCCAGCAGTGAAGCCAGGGGGAGTTATAAAGCTTTCTTT	NA	TRBV6-1	TRBJ1-1	TRBD1
CASSYSLSRGGYEQYF	TGTGCCAGCAGTTACTCCCTGTCGAGGGGGGGCTACGAGCAGTACTTC	NA	TRBV6-2/TRBV6-3	TRBJ2-7	NA
CASYPGLATSYEQYF	TGTGCCAGCTATCCGGGACTAGCGACCTCCTACGAGCAGTACTTC	NA	TRBV27	TRBJ2-7	TRBD2
CAISSLNTEAFF	TGTGCCATCAGTAGCCTGAACACTGAAGCTTTCTTT	NA	TRBV10-3	TRBJ1-1	NA
CASSQGSRFSSGNTIYF	TGCGCCAGCAGCCAAGGTAGCCGGTTTAGCTCTGGAAACACCATATATTTT	NA	TRBV4-3	TRBJ1-3	NA
CASSVGVTASSYEQYF	TGTGCCAGCAGCGTAGGGGTGACGGCTAGCTCCTACGAGCAGTACTTC	NA	TRBV9	TRBJ2-7	NA
CASSLGQGREQYF	TGTGCCAGCAGCTTAGGACAGGGCCGCGAGCAGTACTTC	NA	TRBV7-2	TRBJ2-7	TRBD1
CASSYLWTPRSTNYGYTF	TGTGCCAGCAGCTACTTGTGGACACCGAGAAGCACTAACTATGGCTACACCTTC	NA	TRBV7-9	TRBJ1-2	NA
CSSTSRTASSYNEQFF	TGCAGCTCAACTTCTCGGACAGCCAGCTCCTACAATGAGCAGTTCTTC	NA	TRBV29-1	TRBJ2-1	NA
CASSAYGGDFYTF	TGTGCCAGTAGTGCGTACGGCGGGGACTTCTACACCTTC	NA	TRBV19	TRBJ1-2	NA
CASSLGTESEKLFF	TGTGCCAGCAGCTTAGGGACAGAAAGTGAAAAACTGTTTTTT	NA	TRBV7-9	TRBJ1-4	NA
CASSLVGTPSNTGELFF	TGTGCCAGCAGCTTAGTGGGGACACCTTCGAACACCGGGGAGCTGTTTTTT	NA	TRBV7-2	TRBJ2-2	NA
CASSQGIAGLETQYF	TGCGCCAGCAGCCAGGGGATAGCGGGGTTAGAGACCCAGTACTTC	few	TRBV4-1	TRBJ2-5	TRBD2